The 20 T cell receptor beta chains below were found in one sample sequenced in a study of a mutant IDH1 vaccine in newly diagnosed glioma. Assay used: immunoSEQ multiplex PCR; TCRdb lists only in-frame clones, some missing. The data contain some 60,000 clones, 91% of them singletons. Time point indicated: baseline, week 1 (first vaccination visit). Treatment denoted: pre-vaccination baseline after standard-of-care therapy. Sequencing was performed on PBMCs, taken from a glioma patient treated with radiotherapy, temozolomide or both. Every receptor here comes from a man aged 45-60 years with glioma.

CDR3 region: CASSGGPGGETQYF. The CDR3 bases are TGTGCCAGCAGCGGGGGACCCGGCGGGGAGACCCAGTACTTC. The chain uses TRBV9 and TRBJ2-5; D may be TRBD1 or TRBD2 (5 bases each). CDR1 is SGDLS and CDR2 is YYNGEE in the germline V gene. Trimming cost V 3 bases and J 5 bases, with 14 bases left between them. The CDR3 runs 14 residues.

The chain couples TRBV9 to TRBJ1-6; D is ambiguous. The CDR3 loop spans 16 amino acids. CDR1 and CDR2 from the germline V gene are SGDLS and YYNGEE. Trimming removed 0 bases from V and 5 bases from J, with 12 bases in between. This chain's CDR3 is CASSVGAVSNNSPLHF. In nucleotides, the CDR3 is TGTGCCAGCAGCGTAGGGGCAGTTTCCAATAATTCACCCCTCCACTTT.

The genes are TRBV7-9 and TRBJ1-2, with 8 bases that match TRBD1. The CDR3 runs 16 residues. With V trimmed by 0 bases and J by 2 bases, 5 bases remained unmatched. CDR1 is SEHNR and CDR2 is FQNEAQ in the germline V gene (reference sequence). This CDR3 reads CASSLAGQATNYGYTF. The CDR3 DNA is TGTGCCAGCAGCTTAGCGGGACAGGCGACAAACTATGGCTACACCTTC.

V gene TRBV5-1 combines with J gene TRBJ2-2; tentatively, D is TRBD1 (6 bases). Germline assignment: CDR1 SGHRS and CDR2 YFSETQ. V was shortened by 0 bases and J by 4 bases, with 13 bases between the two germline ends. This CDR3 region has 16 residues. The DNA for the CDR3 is TGCGCCAGCAGCTTGGCCATAGGCAGGGGCACCGGGGAGCTGTTTTTT. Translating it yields CASSLAIGRGTGELFF.

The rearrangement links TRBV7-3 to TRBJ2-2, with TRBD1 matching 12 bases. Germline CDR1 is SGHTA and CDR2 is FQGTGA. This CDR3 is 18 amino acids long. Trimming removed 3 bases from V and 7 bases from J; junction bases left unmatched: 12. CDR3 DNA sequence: TGTGCCAGCAGCTTGTTTCCCGCGGGACAGGGGGCCGTCGGGGAGCTGTTTTTT. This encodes CASSLFPAGQGAVGELFF.

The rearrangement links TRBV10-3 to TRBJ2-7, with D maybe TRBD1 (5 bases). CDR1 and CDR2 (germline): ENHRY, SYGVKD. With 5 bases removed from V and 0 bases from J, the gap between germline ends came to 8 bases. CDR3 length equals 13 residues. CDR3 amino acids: CAISRQTSYEQYF. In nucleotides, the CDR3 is TGTGCCATCAGTAGACAGACCTCCTACGAGCAGTACTTC.

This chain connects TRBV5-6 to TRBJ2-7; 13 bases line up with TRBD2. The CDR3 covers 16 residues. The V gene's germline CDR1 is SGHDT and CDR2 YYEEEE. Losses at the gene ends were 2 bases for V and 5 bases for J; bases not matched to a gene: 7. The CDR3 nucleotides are TGTGCCAGCAGCTTAATTGGACTAGCGGGGGCCCACGAGCAGTACTTC. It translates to CASSLIGLAGAHEQYF.

CDR3 sequence: CASSPPRTGTIDTQYF. As DNA, the CDR3 is TGTGCCAGCAGTCCCCCTCGCACAGGGACGATAGATACGCAGTATTTT. The gene calls are TRBV7-9 and TRBJ2-3, with D possibly being TRBD1 (6 bases). CDR3 length equals 16 residues. Germline-derived CDR1 and CDR2 are SEHNR and FQNEAQ (reference sequence). Trimming pared 6 bases from V and 5 bases from J, leaving 21 bases between.

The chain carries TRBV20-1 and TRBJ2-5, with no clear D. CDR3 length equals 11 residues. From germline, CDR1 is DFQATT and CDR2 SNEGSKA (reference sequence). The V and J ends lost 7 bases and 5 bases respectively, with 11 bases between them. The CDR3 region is CSEALGETQYF. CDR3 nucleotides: TGCAGTGAGGCGTTGGGGGAGACCCAGTACTTC.

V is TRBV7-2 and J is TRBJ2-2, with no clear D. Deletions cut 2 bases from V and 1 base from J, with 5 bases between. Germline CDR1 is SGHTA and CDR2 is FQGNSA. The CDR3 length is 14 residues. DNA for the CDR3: TGTGCCAGCAGCTTATCCCAGAACACCGGGGAGCTGTTTTTT. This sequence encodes CASSLSQNTGELFF.

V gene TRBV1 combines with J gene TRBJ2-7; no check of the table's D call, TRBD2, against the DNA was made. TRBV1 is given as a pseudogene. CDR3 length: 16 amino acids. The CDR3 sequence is CTSSLHSGGQSYEQYF. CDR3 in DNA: TGCACCAGCAGCCTCCACAGCGGGGGCCAGTCCTACGAGCAGTACTTC.

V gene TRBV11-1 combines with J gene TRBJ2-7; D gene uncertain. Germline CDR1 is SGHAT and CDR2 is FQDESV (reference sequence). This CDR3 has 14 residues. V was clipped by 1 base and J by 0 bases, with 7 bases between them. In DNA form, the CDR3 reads TGTGCCAGCAGCTTAGAAGCTTTCTCCTACGAGCAGTACTTC. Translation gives CASSLEAFSYEQYF.

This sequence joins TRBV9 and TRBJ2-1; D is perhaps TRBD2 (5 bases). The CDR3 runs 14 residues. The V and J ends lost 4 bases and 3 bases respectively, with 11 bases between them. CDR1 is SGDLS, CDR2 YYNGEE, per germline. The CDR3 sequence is CASSPSGLYNEQFF. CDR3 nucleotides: TGTGCCAGCAGCCCAAGCGGACTCTACAATGAGCAGTTCTTC. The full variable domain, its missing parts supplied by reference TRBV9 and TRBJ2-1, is DSGVTQTPKHLITATGQRVTLRCSPRSGDLSVYWYQQSLDQGLQFLIQYYNGEERAKGNILERFSAQQFPDLHSELNLSSLELGDSALYFCASSPSGLYNEQFFGPGTRLTVL.

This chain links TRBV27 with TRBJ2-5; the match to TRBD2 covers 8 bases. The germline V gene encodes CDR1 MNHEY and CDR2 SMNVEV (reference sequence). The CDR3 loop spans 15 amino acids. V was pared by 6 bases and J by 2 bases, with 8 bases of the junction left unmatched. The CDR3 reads CASRRSGGKQETQYF. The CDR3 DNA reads TGTGCCAGCAGAAGAAGCGGGGGTAAGCAAGAGACCCAGTACTTC.

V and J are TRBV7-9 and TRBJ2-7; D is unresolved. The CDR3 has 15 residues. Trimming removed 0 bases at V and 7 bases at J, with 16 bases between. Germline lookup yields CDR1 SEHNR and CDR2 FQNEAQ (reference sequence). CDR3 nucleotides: TGTGCCAGCAGCTTAGCGGTCAGGCACCGAGAGGAGCAGTACTTC. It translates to CASSLAVRHREEQYF.

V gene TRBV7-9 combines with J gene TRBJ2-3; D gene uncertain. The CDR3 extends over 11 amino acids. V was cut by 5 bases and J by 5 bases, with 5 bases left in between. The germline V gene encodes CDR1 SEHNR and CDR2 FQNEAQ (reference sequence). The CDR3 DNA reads TGTGCCAGCAGCATCAGAGATACGCAGTATTTT. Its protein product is CASSIRDTQYF.

The CDR3 bases are TGTGCCTGGAGTACGGTAAACACCGGGGAGCTGTTTTTT. Translated: CAWSTVNTGELFF. The chain combines TRBV30 with TRBJ2-2; D is ambiguous. Germline V gene lookup returns CDR1 GTSNPN and CDR2 SVGIG (reference sequence). The CDR3 spans 13 residues. V lost 2 bases, J lost 2 bases, and 6 bases lay in between.

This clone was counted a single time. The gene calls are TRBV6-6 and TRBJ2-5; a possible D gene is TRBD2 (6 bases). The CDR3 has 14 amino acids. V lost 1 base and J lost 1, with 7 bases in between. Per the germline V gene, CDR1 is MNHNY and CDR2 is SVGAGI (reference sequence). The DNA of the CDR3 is TGTGCCAGCAGTTACTTCGGGGGCCAAGAGACCCAGTACTTC. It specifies CASSYFGGQETQYF.

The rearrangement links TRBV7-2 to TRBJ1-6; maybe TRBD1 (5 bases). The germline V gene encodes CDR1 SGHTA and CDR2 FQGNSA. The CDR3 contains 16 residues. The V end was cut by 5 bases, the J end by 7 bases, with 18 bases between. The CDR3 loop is CASSPPRAWVNSPLHF. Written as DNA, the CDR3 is TGTGCCAGCAGCCCCCCCAGGGCCTGGGTGAATTCACCCCTCCACTTT.

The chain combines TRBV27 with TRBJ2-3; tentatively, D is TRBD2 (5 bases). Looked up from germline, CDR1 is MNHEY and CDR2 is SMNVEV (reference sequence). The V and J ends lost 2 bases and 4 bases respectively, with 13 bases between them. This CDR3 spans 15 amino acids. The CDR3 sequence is CASSLQDPGADTQYF. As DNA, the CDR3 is TGTGCCAGCAGTTTACAGGACCCCGGGGCAGATACGCAGTATTTT.